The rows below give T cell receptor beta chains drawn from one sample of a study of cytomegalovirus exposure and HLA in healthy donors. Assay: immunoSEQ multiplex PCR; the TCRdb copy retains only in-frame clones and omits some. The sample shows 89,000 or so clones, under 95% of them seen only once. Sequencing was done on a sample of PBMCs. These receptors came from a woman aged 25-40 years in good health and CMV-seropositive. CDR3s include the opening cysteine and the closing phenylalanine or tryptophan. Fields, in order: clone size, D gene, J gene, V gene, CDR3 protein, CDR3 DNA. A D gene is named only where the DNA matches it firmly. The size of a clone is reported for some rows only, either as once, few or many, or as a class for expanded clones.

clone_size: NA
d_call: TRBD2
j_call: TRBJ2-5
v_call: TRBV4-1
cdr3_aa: CASRGIAGGRETQYF
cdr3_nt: TGCGCCAGCAGGGGGATAGCGGGAGGACGGGAGACCCAGTACTTC

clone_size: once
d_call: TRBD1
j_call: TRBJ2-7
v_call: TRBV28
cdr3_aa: CASSILRGQGSEQYF
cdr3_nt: TGTGCCAGCAGCATTCTCCGGGGACAGGGGTCCGAGCAGTACTTC

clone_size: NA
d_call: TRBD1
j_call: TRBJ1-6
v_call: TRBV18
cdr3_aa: CASSPDRVAGNSPLHF
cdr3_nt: TGTGCCAGCTCACCAGACAGGGTGGCCGGGAATTCACCCCTCCACTTT

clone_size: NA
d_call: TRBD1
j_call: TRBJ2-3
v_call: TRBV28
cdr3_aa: CASLVGQGVTDTQYF
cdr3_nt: TGTGCCAGCCTCGTTGGGCAGGGGGTCACAGATACGCAGTATTTT

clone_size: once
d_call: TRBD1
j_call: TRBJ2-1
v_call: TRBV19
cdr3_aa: CASCRQGQGVLDEQFF
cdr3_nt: TGTGCCAGTTGCCGACAGGGACAGGGTGTATTGGATGAGCAGTTCTTC

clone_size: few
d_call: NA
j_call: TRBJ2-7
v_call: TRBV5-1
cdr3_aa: CASSPRSGSEQYF
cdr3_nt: TGCGCCAGCAGCCCCAGGAGCGGCTCCGAGCAGTACTTC

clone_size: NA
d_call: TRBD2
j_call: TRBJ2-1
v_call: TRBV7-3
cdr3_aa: CASSPTSERYNEQFF
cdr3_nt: TGTGCCAGCAGCCCGACTAGCGAGCGCTACAATGAGCAGTTCTTC

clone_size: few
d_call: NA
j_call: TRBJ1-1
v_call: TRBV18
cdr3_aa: CASSRGQNTEAFF
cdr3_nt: TGTGCCAGCTCACGGGGACAGAACACTGAAGCTTTCTTT

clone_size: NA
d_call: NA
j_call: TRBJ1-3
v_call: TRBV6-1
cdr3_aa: CASIKKGASGNTIYF
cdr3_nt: TGTGCCAGCATTAAAAAAGGGGCCTCTGGAAACACCATATATTTT

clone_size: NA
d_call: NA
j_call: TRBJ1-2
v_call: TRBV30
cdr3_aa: CAWLDSGGVYTF
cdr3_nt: TGTGCCTGGTTGGACAGCGGGGGAGTCTACACCTTC

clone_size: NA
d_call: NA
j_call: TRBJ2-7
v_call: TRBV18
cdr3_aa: CASSPWGDSYEQYF
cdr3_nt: TGTGCCAGCTCACCTTGGGGAGACTCCTACGAGCAGTACTTC

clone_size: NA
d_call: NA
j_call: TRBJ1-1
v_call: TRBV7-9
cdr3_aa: CASSPPVWPEAFF
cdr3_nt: TGTGCCAGCAGCCCCCCCGTTTGGCCTGAAGCTTTCTTT

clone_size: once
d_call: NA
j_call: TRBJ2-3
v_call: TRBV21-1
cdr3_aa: CASRCGVLSTDTQYF
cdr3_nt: TGTGCCAGCAGGTGCGGGGTCCTTAGCACAGATACGCAGTATTTT

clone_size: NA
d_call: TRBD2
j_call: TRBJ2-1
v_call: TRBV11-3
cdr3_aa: CASSLDKGLGLFHNEQFF
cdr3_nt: TGTGCCAGCAGCTTAGATAAGGGACTAGGGTTGTTTCACAATGAGCAGTTCTTC

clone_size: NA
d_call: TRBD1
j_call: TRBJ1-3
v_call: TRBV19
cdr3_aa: CASIAGTGGTGTIYF
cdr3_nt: TGTGCCAGTATCGCCGGGACAGGGGGGACAGGCACCATATATTTT

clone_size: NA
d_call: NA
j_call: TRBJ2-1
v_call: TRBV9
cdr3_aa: CASEALSSYNEQFF
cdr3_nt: TGTGCCAGCGAAGCGCTAAGCTCCTACAATGAGCAGTTCTTC

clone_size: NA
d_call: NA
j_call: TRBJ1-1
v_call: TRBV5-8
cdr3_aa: CASSLRGPTEAFF
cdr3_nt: TGTGCCAGCAGCTTGCGCGGTCCCACTGAAGCTTTCTTT

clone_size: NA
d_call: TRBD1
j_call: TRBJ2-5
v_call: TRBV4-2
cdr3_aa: CASSQDGTGLYQETQYF
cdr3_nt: TGTGCCAGCAGCCAAGATGGGACAGGACTGTACCAAGAGACCCAGTACTTC

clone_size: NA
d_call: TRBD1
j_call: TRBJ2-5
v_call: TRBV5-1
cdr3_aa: CASSLPGQPTEETQYF
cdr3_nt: TGCGCCAGCAGCTTACCGGGACAGCCAACCGAAGAGACCCAGTACTTC

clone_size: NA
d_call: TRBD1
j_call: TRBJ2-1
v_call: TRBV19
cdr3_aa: CASSTTGQGGYNEQFF
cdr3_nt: TGTGCCAGTAGTACCACGGGACAGGGGGGATACAATGAGCAGTTCTTC

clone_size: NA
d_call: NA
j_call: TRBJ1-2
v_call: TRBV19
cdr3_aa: CASSTGGESGYTF
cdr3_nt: TGTGCCAGTAGTACGGGGGGAGAGTCTGGCTACACCTTC

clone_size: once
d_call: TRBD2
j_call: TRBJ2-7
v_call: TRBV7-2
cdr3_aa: CASSPTSAALGEQYF
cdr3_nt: TGTGCCAGCAGCCCTACTAGCGCTGCTTTGGGCGAGCAGTACTTC

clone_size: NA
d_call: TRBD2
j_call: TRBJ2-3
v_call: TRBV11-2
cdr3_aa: CASSTILAGPTDTQYF
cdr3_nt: TGTGCCAGCAGCACCATACTAGCGGGGCCCACAGATACGCAGTATTTT

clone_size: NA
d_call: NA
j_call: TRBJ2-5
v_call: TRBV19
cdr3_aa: CASSLQRQETQYF
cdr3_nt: TGTGCCAGTAGTCTACAGAGACAAGAGACCCAGTACTTC

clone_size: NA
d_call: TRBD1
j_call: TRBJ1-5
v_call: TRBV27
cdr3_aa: CASSRQGEQPQHF
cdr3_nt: TGTGCCAGCAGTCGACAGGGGGAGCAGCCCCAGCATTTT

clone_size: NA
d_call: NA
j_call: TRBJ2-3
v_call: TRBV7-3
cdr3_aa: CASSLTGVSTDTQYF
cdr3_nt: TGTGCCAGCAGCTTAACAGGGGTTAGCACAGATACGCAGTATTTT

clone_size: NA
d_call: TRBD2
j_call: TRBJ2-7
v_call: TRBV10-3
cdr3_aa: CAIKREGGRASYEQYF
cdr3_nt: TGTGCCATCAAGCGGGAGGGCGGCAGGGCCTCCTACGAGCAGTACTTC

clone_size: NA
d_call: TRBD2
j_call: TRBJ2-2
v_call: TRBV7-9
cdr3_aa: CASSQRGTTPGELFF
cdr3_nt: TGTGCCAGCAGCCAGCGGGGAACCACCCCCGGGGAGCTGTTTTTT

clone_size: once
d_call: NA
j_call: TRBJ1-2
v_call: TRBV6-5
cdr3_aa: CASSYSGQDYGYTF
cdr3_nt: TGTGCCAGCAGTTACTCGGGTCAGGACTATGGCTACACCTTC

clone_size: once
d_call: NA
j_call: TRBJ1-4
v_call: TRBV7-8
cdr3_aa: CASSPYKRGETVRPTNEKLFF
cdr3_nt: TGTGCCAGCAGCCCCTATAAGCGGGGGGAGACAGTGAGGCCAACTAATGAAAAACTGTTTTTT

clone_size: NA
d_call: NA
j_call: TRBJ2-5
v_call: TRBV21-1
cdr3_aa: CASSKLVSGTRRTETQYF
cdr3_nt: TGTGCCAGCAGCAAACTGGTATCGGGAACCAGAAGGACGGAGACCCAGTACTTC

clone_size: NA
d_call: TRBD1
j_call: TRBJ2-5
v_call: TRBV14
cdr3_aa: CASSQAGTGHQETQYF
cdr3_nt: TGTGCCAGCAGCCAAGCCGGGACAGGGCACCAAGAGACCCAGTACTTC

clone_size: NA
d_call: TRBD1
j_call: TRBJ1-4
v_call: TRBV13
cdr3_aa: CASSPGQTNEKLFF
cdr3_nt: TGTGCCAGCAGCCCGGGACAGACTAATGAAAAACTGTTTTTT

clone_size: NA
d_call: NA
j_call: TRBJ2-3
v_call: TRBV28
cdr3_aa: CASRTYSTDTQYF
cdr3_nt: TGTGCCAGCAGGACATACAGCACAGATACGCAGTATTTT

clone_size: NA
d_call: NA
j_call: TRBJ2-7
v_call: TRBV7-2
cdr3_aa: CASSLGRSDYEQYF
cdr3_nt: TGTGCCAGCAGCTTAGGCCGGTCCGACTACGAGCAGTACTTC

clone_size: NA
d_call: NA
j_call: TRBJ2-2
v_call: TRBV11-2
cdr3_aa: CASSLEVIGELFF
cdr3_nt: TGTGCCAGCAGCCTGGAGGTAATAGGGGAGCTGTTTTTT

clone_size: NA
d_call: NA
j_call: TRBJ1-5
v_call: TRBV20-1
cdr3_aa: CSALKQPQHF
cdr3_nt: TGCAGTGCCCTTAAACAGCCCCAGCATTTT

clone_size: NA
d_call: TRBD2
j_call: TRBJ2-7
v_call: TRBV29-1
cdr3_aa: CSAYLAGGEQYF
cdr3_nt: TGCAGCGCGTACCTAGCGGGAGGCGAGCAGTACTTC

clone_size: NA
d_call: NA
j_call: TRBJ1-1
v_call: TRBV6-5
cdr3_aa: CASSYGAPNTEAFF
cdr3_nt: TGTGCCAGCAGTTACGGGGCGCCGAACACTGAAGCTTTCTTT

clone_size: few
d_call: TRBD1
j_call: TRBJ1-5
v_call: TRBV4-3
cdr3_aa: CASSPGQGGRPQHF
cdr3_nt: TGCGCCAGCAGCCCCGGACAGGGGGGTCGGCCCCAGCATTTT

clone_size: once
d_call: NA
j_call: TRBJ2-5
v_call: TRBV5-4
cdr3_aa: CASSLGLSQETQYF
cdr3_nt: TGTGCCAGCAGCTTGGGACTCTCCCAAGAGACCCAGTACTTC

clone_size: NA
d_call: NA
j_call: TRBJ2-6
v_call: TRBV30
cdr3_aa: CAWNNGSPSGANVLTF
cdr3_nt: TGTGCCTGGAACAACGGGAGCCCTTCTGGGGCCAACGTCCTGACTTTC

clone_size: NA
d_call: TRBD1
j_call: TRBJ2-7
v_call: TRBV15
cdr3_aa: CATSRAPNRGPSYEQYF
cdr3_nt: TGTGCCACCAGCAGAGCCCCGAACAGGGGCCCGTCCTACGAGCAGTACTTC

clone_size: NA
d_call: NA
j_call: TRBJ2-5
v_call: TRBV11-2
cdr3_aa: CASSTSPETQYF
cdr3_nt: TGTGCCAGCAGCACTAGTCCAGAGACCCAGTACTTC

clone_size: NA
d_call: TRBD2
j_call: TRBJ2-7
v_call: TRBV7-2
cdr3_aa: CASSLGWSGTSEQYF
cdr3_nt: TGTGCCAGCAGCTTAGGGTGGTCTGGGACTAGTGAGCAGTACTTC

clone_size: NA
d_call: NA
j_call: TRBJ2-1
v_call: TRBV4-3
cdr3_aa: CASSREGSSYNEQFF
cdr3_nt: TGCGCCAGCAGCCGCGAGGGAAGCTCCTACAATGAGCAGTTCTTC

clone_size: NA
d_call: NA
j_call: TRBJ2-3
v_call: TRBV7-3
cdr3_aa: CASSLMLRGDTQYF
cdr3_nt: TGTGCCAGCAGCTTAATGCTCCGAGGAGATACGCAGTATTTT

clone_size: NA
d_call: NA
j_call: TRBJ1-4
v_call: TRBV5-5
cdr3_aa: CASSLPKGANEKLFF
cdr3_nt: TGTGCCAGCAGCTTACCCAAGGGGGCTAATGAAAAACTGTTTTTT

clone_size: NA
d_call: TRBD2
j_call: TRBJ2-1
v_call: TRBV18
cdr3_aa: CASSPQLRASSGSSYNEQFF
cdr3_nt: TGTGCCAGCTCACCACAGTTGAGGGCCTCTAGCGGGAGCTCCTACAATGAGCAGTTCTTC

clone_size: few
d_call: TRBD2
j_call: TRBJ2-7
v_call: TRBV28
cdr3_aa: CASSLGLAGDEQYF
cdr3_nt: TGTGCCAGCAGTTTGGGGCTAGCGGGAGATGAGCAGTACTTC

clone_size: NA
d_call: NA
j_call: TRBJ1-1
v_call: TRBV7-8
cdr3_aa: CASSFTGRVTEAFF
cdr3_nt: TGTGCCAGCAGCTTTACAGGGCGGGTCACTGAAGCTTTCTTT